A single sample gave rise to the 6 T cell receptor beta chains below, sequenced in a study of cytomegalovirus exposure and HLA in healthy donors. A multiplex PCR was run with 60 Vbeta primers and 13 Jbeta primers. Sequencing was performed with immunoSEQ multiplex PCR; in TCRdb, only in-frame clones are kept and a portion is missing. The profile shows about 50,000 clones, approximately 72% of them singletons. Source material: PBMCs. The receptors were sampled from a woman aged 45-59 years in good health and CMV-seronegative.

The rearrangement joins TRBV7-9 to TRBJ2-5; 10 bases agree with TRBD2. The trim removed 5 bases at V and 1 base at J, leaving 7 bases unmatched. Germline CDR1 is SEHNR and CDR2 is FQNEAQ (reference sequence). CDR3 length: 16 amino acids. The CDR3 is CASSPRTSGIQETQYF. DNA for the CDR3: TGTGCCAGCAGCCCTCGGACTAGCGGTATCCAAGAGACCCAGTACTTC.

This chain links TRBV4-2 with TRBJ1-4; D gene uncertain. V lost 0 bases, J lost 10 bases, and 9 bases lay in between. Germline V gives CDR1 LGHNA, CDR2 YNFKEQ. The CDR3 has 13 residues. The CDR3 DNA reads as TGTGCCAGCAGCCAAGATCGGGAAGGAAAACTGTTTTTT. It is translated as CASSQDREGKLFF.

The CDR3 bases are TGCGCCAGCAGCTTGTCCGCGGGGGACAATTCACCCCTCCACTTT. Encoded protein: CASSLSAGDNSPLHF. The rearrangement joins TRBV5-1 to TRBJ1-6; TRBD1 might be the D (5 bases). V dropped 1 base and J dropped 7 bases, with 12 bases sitting between them. CDR3 size: 15 residues. Looked up from germline, CDR1 is SGHRS and CDR2 is YFSETQ.

The chain combines TRBV6-5 with TRBJ2-1; maybe TRBD1 (6 bases). V dropped 4 bases and J dropped 10 bases, with 14 bases sitting between them. The CDR3 covers 13 residues. From germline, CDR1 is MNHEY and CDR2 SVGAGI. The CDR3, as DNA: TGTGCCAGCAGTTCCCCAGGGGTAGGGGAGCAGTTCTTC. Its translation is CASSSPGVGEQFF.

CDR3 DNA sequence: TGCGCCAGCAGCTTGGGACAGGGAGGAGAAAAACTGTTTTTT. Its translation: CASSLGQGGEKLFF. The chain is built from TRBV5-1 and TRBJ1-4; 7 nucleotides match TRBD1. CDR1 is SGHRS and CDR2 is YFSETQ in the germline V gene. Losses at the gene ends were 0 bases for V and 8 bases for J; bases not matched to a gene: 4. This CDR3 has 14 residues.

Only one count was recorded for this clone. The chain has TRBV5-8 and TRBJ2-5, with 9 bases lining up with TRBD2. The CDR3 is 17 residues long. With 3 bases clipped from V and 1 base from J, the junction kept 10 bases outside the gene matches. Germline loops: CDR1 SGHTS, CDR2 YDEGEE. The CDR3 here is CASSSLGGGVLQETQYF. The DNA of the CDR3 is TGTGCCAGCAGCTCGCTGGGCGGGGGGGTTCTCCAAGAGACCCAGTACTTC. Drawing the rest from reference TRBV5-8 and TRBJ2-5, the complete variable domain is EAGVTQSPTHLIKTRGQQATLRCSPISGHTSVYWYQQALGLGLQFLLWYDEGEERNRGNFPPRFSGRQFPNYSSELNVNALELEDSALYLCASSSLGGGVLQETQYFGPGTRLLVL.